This T cell receptor beta chain was captured in a study of blood T cells in healthy people across ages. Germline V lookup: CDR1 SGHTA, CDR2 FQGNSA. V shed 5 bases, J shed 3 bases, and the junction held 6 bases outside the gene matches. CDR3 size: 16 residues. A second PCR, run for about 7 to 11 cycles, used a sample-barcoded 5' primer plus a J-beta primer mix. TCRdb used MiXCR to reprocess the 5' RACE reads, holding one entry per CDR3 protein. The profile shows roughly 550,000 distinct CDR3 sequences, less than 25% of them singletons. This sample was also put to use in a study of T cells of mothers and their children. From that second work: Five or six children and their three healthy Caucasian mothers were the donors.

Sequencing input: blood. The sequence was collected from a boy aged 5-17 years in good health. This chain connects TRBV7-2 to TRBJ2-3; 12 bases agree with TRBD2. The CDR3 is CASSGYGLAGTDTQYF. The CDR3 DNA sequence: TGTGCCAGCAGCGGCTACGGACTAGCGGGGACAGATACGCAGTATTTT. The full variable domain, its missing parts supplied by reference TRBV7-2 and TRBJ2-3, is GAGVSQSPSNKVTEKGKDVELRCDPISGHTALYWYRQSLGQGLEFLIYFQGNSAPDKSGLPSDRFSAERTGGSVSTLTIQRTQQEDSAVYLCASSGYGLAGTDTQYFGPGTRLTVL.